These 19 T cell receptor beta chains share one sample of origin, sequenced in a study of cytomegalovirus exposure and HLA in healthy donors (TCRdb year 2017). Library generation was performed with the immunoSEQ multiplex PCR assay. A mixture of 60 forward primers for TCR Vbeta segments and 13 reverse primers for TCR Jbeta segments was used in the multiplex PCR. TCRdb limited this immuneACCESS table to in-frame rearrangements with V and J called. A share of clones is missing; checked studies link under half to unresolved V genes, and the rest is unexplained. Present in this sample are some 120,000 clones, approximately 80% of which were seen just once. Of the sample, about 11% is held by the ten largest clones. The sample taken for sequencing was PBMCs. These receptors all stem from a male donor in good health and CMV-seropositive.

V gene TRBV7-8 combines with J gene TRBJ2-7; TRBD2 agrees at 7 bases. This CDR3 region has 14 residues. Germline V CDR1 and CDR2: SGHVS, FQNEAQ. Trimming removed 3 bases from V and 5 bases from J; junction bases left unmatched: 7. Here the CDR3 reads CASSFREVMNEQYF. CDR3 coding DNA: TGTGCCAGCAGCTTTCGGGAGGTAATGAACGAGCAGTACTTC.

The J gene is TRBJ2-5, the V gene TRBV18; 13 bases agree with TRBD2. This CDR3 region has 19 residues. Germline CDR1 and CDR2: KGHSH and LQKENI. V was pared by 2 bases and J by 2 bases, with 11 bases of the junction left unmatched. The CDR3 DNA reads as TGTGCCAGCTCACCATTTAGCGGACTAGCGGGAGACCAACAAGAGACCCAGTACTTC. Translating gives CASSPFSGLAGDQQETQYF.

This sequence joins TRBV30 and TRBJ2-7; D is uncertain. Trimming left V 5 bases short and J 0 bases short, with 8 bases between. CDR1 is GTSNPN, CDR2 SVGIG, per germline (reference sequence). The CDR3 runs 12 residues. Here the CDR3 reads CAWGPPSYEQYF. DNA of the CDR3: TGTGCCTGGGGGCCTCCCTCCTACGAGCAGTACTTC.

A remark on this clone: Other nucleotide sequences from this sample produce the same CDR3. The V call is TRBV6-5, the J call TRBJ2-7, with TRBD1 matching 7 bases. Germline V CDR1 and CDR2: MNHEY, SVGAGI. The CDR3 spans 11 residues. J was trimmed by 9 bases and V by 8 bases; bases with no gene match: 7. For the CDR3, the DNA is TGTGCCAGCGGGGCGGCAGGGGGGCAGTACTTC. It specifies CASGAAGGQYF.

The CDR3 sequence: CASSQGGLAEETQYF. The CDR3 DNA sequence: TGTGCCAGCAGCCAAGGGGGACTAGCGGAAGAGACCCAGTACTTC. The chain employs TRBV4-2 and TRBJ2-5, with 11 positions matching TRBD2. The CDR3 loop spans 15 amino acids. CDR1 is LGHNA, CDR2 YNFKEQ, per germline. The ends lost 1 base at V and 3 bases at J; junction bases unmatched: 1.

This chain uses TRBV18 with TRBJ1-6; 9 bases line up with TRBD1. With V trimmed by 6 bases and J by 2 bases, 8 bases remained unmatched. Germline CDR1 and CDR2: KGHSH and LQKENI. The CDR3 spans 17 residues. The CDR3 region is CASSLTGTGPYNSPLHF. The CDR3 region has the DNA TGTGCCAGCTCTCTCACCGGGACAGGGCCCTATAATTCACCCCTCCACTTT.

A few counts support this clone. The chain couples TRBV29-1 to TRBJ2-7, with TRBD2 identical over 7 bases. Germline V gene sequence: CDR1 SQVTM, CDR2 ANQGSEA. The CDR3 runs to 15 residues. V lost 6 bases to trimming and J lost 0 bases; unmatched junction nucleotides: 11. CDR3 nucleotides: TGCAGCGTAACAGCGGGAATAAGAAGCTCCTACGAGCAGTACTTC. Translation: CSVTAGIRSSYEQYF.

This clone was detected once. The chain joins TRBV7-2 to TRBJ2-5; TRBD1 matches 8 bases. Germline CDR1 and CDR2: SGHTA and FQGNSA. CDR3 length: 15 amino acids. V lost 5 bases and J lost 5; bases outside the gene matches: 10. This CDR3 is CASSTETGAGETQYF. The CDR3 nucleotides read TGTGCCAGCAGCACCGAGACAGGGGCCGGGGAGACCCAGTACTTC.

The chain links TRBV4-2 to TRBJ2-7, with 9 bases aligning to TRBD2. CDR3 size: 15 residues. The V segment lost 0 bases and the J segment 4 bases; nucleotides outside the gene matches: 4. Germline V gene data show CDR1 as LGHNA and CDR2 as YNFKEQ. The CDR3 sequence: CASSQELSGRYEQYF. The CDR3 coding sequence is TGTGCCAGCAGCCAAGAGCTTAGCGGGAGATACGAGCAGTACTTC.

This clone has a handful of counts. The chain carries TRBV2 and TRBJ2-4; D might be TRBD1 (6 bases). V was shortened by 8 bases and J by 3 bases, with 11 bases between the two germline ends. Germline CDR1 SNHLY, CDR2 FYNNEI. The CDR3 has 13 amino acids. DNA of the CDR3: TGTGCCAGCCGGCTAGGGGGCAAAAACATTCAGTACTTC. Translated: CASRLGGKNIQYF.

This clone was seen a few times. The chain combines TRBV6-5 with TRBJ1-1, with 11 bases matching TRBD1. The V segment lost 2 bases and the J segment 6 bases; nucleotides outside the gene matches: 8. The CDR3 is 16 amino acids. Germline values: CDR1 MNHEY, CDR2 SVGAGI. In DNA, the CDR3 is TGTGCCAGCAGTTACCAAGGGGACAGGGGGAGATCTGAAGCTTTCTTT. Amino acid sequence: CASSYQGDRGRSEAFF.

The J gene is TRBJ1-5, the V gene TRBV5-1; D not certain. CDR3 size: 14 residues. V lost 4 bases and J 7 bases, leaving 15 bases between the germline ends. Germline V gene sequence: CDR1 SGHRS, CDR2 YFSETQ. CDR3 loop: CASSPGSGNQPQHF. The DNA for the CDR3 is TGCGCCAGCAGCCCCGGTTCGGGTAACCAGCCCCAGCATTTT.

The V and J genes are TRBV4-3 and TRBJ2-7, with 10 bases aligning to TRBD1. Germline V gives CDR1 LGHNA, CDR2 YSLEER. The CDR3 is 15 amino acids. The J segment lost 5 bases and the V segment lost 4 bases, leaving 8 bases of the junction unmatched. CDR3 sequence reads: CASSPVTGGLNEQYF. The CDR3 region has the DNA TGCGCCAGCAGCCCCGTGACAGGGGGCCTCAACGAGCAGTACTTC.

The rearrangement links TRBV28 to TRBJ1-5; 8 positions match TRBD1. The CDR3 length is 14 residues. Germline V gives CDR1 MDHEN, CDR2 SYDVKM. The V gene end was trimmed by 6 bases and the J gene end by 5 bases; junction bases not matched to a gene: 6. The CDR3 coding sequence is TGTGCCAGCAGGCCTGGGACAGGCGATCAGCCCCAGCATTTT. This encodes CASRPGTGDQPQHF.

This chain links TRBV11-2 with TRBJ2-3, with D hard to call. Germline lookup yields CDR1 SGHAT and CDR2 FQNNGV. This CDR3 spans 12 amino acids. Trimming took off 4 bases at V and 6 bases at J, with 8 bases between the two ends. The DNA of the CDR3 is TGTGCCAGCAGCTCGGGTCGGGATACGCAGTATTTT. Translated, it gives CASSSGRDTQYF.

The chain has TRBV5-1 and TRBJ2-2; TRBD1 agrees at 8 bases. V was pared by 6 bases and J by 4 bases, with 8 bases of the junction left unmatched. This CDR3 is 15 amino acids long. Germline-derived CDR1 and CDR2 are SGHRS and YFSETQ. DNA for the CDR3: TGCGCCAGCACCCCGAGACAGGGGATCACCGGGGAGCTGTTTTTT. Its translation: CASTPRQGITGELFF.

The chain combines TRBV5-5 with TRBJ1-3; 10 nucleotides align to TRBD1. The CDR3 is 16 residues long. CDR1 is SGHKS, CDR2 YYEKEE, per germline (reference sequence). After removal of 2 bases from V and 3 bases from J, the junction contained 5 bases not matched to a gene. CDR3 nucleotide sequence: TGTGCCAGCAGCTTCGGGGACAGGGGAGGTGGAAACACCATATATTTT. It codes for CASSFGDRGGGNTIYF. The full variable domain, with the rest looked up from reference TRBV5-5 and TRBJ1-3, is DAGVTQSPTHLIKTRGQQVTLRCSPISGHKSVSWYQQVLGQGPQFIFQYYEKEERGRGNFPDRFSARQFPNYSSELNVNALLLGDSALYLCASSFGDRGGGNTIYFGEGSWLTVV.

This chain connects TRBV11-2 to TRBJ2-7, with 10 bases aligning to TRBD1. J lost 2 bases, V lost 5 bases, and 6 bases had no gene match. Per the germline V gene, CDR1 is SGHAT and CDR2 is FQNNGV. This CDR3 has 15 residues. CDR3: CASSISDRGPYEQYF. Here the CDR3 DNA reads TGTGCCAGCAGCATCTCCGACAGGGGGCCCTACGAGCAGTACTTC.

This chain joins TRBV5-1 and TRBJ2-5, with TRBD2 matching over 7 bases. CDR1 is SGHRS and CDR2 is YFSETQ in the germline V gene. This CDR3 is 18 amino acids long. V dropped 4 bases and J dropped 5; count of bases not matched to a gene: 20. The DNA for the CDR3 is TGCGCCAGCAGCCTCTCCGCCGCCAGCGGGGCCCGGGGGGAGACCCAGTACTTC. Residues: CASSLSAASGARGETQYF.